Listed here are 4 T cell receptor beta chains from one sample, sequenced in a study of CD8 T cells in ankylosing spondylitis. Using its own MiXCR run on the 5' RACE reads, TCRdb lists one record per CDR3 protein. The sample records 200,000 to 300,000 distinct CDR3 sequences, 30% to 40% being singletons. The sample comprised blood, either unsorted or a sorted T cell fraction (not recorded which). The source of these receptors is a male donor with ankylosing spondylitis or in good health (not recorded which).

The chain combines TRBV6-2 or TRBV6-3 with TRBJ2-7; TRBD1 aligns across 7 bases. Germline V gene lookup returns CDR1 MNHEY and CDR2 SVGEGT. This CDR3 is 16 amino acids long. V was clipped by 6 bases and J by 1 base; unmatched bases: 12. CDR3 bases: TGTGCCAGCAGCTCCGACAGGGCCAAAGGATCCTACGAGCAGTACTTC. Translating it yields CASSSDRAKGSYEQYF.

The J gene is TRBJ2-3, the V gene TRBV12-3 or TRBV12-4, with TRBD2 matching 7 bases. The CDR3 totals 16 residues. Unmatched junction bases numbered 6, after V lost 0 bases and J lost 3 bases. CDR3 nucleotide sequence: TGTGCCAGCAGTTTAGCGGCCAGGGAGGGGACAGATACGCAGTATTTT. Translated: CASSLAAREGTDTQYF.

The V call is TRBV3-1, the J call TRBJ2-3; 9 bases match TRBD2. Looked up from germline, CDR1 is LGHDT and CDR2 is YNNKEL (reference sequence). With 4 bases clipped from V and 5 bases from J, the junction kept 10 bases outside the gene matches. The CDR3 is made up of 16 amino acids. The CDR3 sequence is CASSPVTSGFGDTQYF. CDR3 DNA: TGTGCCAGCAGCCCGGTGACTAGCGGATTTGGAGATACGCAGTATTTT.

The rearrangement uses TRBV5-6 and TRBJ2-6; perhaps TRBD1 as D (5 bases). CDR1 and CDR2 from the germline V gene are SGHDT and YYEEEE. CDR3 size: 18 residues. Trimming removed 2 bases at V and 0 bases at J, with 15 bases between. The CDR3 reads CASSFGLQGYSGANVLTF. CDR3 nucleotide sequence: TGTGCCAGCAGCTTCGGTCTTCAGGGATACTCTGGGGCCAACGTCCTGACTTTC.